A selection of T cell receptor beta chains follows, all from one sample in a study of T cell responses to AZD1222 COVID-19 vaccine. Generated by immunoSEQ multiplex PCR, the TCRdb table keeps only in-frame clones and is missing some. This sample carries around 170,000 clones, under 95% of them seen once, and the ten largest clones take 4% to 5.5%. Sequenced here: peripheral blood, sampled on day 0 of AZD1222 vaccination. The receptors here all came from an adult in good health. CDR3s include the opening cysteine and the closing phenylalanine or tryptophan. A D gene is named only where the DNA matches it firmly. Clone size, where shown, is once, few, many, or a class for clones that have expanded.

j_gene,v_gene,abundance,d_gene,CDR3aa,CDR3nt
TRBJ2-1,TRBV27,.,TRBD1,CASSSGGQAYNEQFF,TGTGCCAGCAGTTCAGGGGGACAGGCCTACAATGAGCAGTTCTTC
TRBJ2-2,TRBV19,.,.,CASSIDRIVVAGELFF,TGTGCCAGTAGTATAGATAGGATAGTGGTGGCCGGGGAGCTGTTTTTT
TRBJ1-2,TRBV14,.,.,CASSQVPGDYGYTF,TGTGCCAGCAGCCAAGTTCCCGGGGACTATGGCTACACCTTC
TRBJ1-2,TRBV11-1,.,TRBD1,CASSEQGYGYTF,TGTGCCAGCAGCGAACAGGGGTATGGCTACACCTTC
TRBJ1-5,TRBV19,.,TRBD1,CASSISLTGWNQPQHF,TGTGCCAGTAGTATATCCCTGACAGGGTGGAATCAGCCCCAGCATTTT
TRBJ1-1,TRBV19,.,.,CASFYIEAFF,TGTGCCAGTTTTTACATTGAAGCTTTCTTT
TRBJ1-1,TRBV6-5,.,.,CASKVQGAEAFF,TGTGCCAGCAAAGTACAGGGCGCTGAAGCTTTCTTT
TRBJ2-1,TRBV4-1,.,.,CASSPVGRTRTYNEQFF,TGCGCCAGCAGCCCCGTCGGGAGAACAAGAACCTACAATGAGCAGTTCTTC
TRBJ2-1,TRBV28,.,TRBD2,CASSTTGSGRSPPSWGEQFF,TGTGCCAGCAGTACCACTGGTAGCGGGAGGTCCCCCCCCTCTTGGGGTGAGCAGTTCTTC
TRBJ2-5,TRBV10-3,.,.,CAISESRAHSETQYF,TGTGCCATCAGTGAGTCAAGGGCTCATTCGGAGACCCAGTACTTC
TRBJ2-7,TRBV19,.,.,CASSIGASETYEQYF,TGTGCCAGTAGTATAGGGGCTAGCGAGACCTACGAGCAGTACTTC
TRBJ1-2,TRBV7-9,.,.,CASSLGDYGYTF,TGTGCCAGCAGCTTAGGGGACTATGGCTACACCTTC
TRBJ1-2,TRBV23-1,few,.,CASSAPQGAPDYGYTF,TGCGCCAGCAGTGCCCCACAAGGGGCCCCAGACTATGGCTACACCTTC
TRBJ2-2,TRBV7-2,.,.,CASSSQSNTGELFF,TGTGCCAGCAGCTCACAGTCGAACACCGGGGAGCTGTTTTTT
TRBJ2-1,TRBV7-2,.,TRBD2,CASSTRLAGNEQFF,TGTGCCAGCAGCACCCGACTAGCGGGCAATGAGCAGTTCTTC
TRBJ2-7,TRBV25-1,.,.,CASSEQEEDYEQYF,TGTGCCAGCAGTGAGCAGGAGGAGGACTACGAGCAGTACTTC
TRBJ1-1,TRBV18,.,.,CASSPQGNTEAFF,TGTGCCAGCTCACCACAGGGGAACACTGAAGCTTTCTTT
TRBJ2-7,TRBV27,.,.,CASSFGTGAYEQYF,TGTGCCAGCAGTTTCGGGACCGGAGCCTACGAGCAGTACTTC
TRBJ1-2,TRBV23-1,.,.,CASSHGAGYTF,TGCGCCAGCAGCCATGGAGCTGGCTACACCTTC
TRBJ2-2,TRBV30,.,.,CAWTLVGGELFF,TGTGCCTGGACCTTGGTGGGCGGGGAGCTGTTTTTT
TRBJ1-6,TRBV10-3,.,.,CAISRDSLYNSPLHF,TGTGCCATCAGTAGAGACAGCCTCTATAATTCACCCCTCCACTTT
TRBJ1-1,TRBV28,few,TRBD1,CASSFPGQGEGEAFF,TGTGCCAGCAGTTTCCCAGGACAGGGGGAGGGTGAAGCTTTCTTT
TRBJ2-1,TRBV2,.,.,CASSEGGFVGPLGNEQFF,TGTGCCAGCAGTGAAGGGGGGTTCGTGGGACCCCTGGGGAATGAGCAGTTCTTC
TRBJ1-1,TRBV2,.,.,CASSERGGPEPEAFF,TGTGCCAGCAGTGAGAGGGGGGGACCCGAGCCCGAAGCTTTCTTT